Below are 10 T cell receptor beta chains sequenced from a single sample in a study of T-cell reconstitution after alpha-beta-depleted transplantation in children. Unique molecular identifiers were built into the TCRbeta library. TCRdb ran MiXCR on the PCR reads and lists one entry per CDR3 protein. The sample gives 380,000 or so distinct CDR3 sequences, about an eighth of which show up once; roughly 4.3% is in the top ten. The specimen was PBMCs, collected from the stem cell graft. These receptors all come from a human donor who donated a stem cell graft to a child with Fanconi anemia.

This chain connects TRBV12-3 or TRBV12-4 to TRBJ2-1; a possible D gene is TRBD2 (6 bases). CDR3 length equals 13 residues. V lost 3 bases and J 9 bases, leaving 12 bases between the germline ends. CDR3 bases: TGTGCCAGCAGTTTTTCTAACGGGGGTGAGCAGTTCTTC. Protein sequence: CASSFSNGGEQFF.

This clonotype turned up a few times. V usage is TRBV19 and J usage is TRBJ2-1, with D hard to call. V gave up 3 bases and J gave up 5 bases, with 5 bases separating them. CDR1 is LNHDA, CDR2 SQIVND, per germline (reference sequence). The CDR3 is 12 residues long. The CDR3 sequence is CASSISNNEQFF. In DNA, the CDR3 is TGTGCCAGTAGTATCAGCAACAATGAGCAGTTCTTC. The complete variable domain, with remaining parts taken from reference TRBV19 and TRBJ2-1, reads DGGITQSPKYLFRKEGQNVTLSCEQNLNHDAMYWYRQDPGQGLRLIYYSQIVNDFQKGDIAEGYSVSREKKESFPLTVTSAQKNPTAFYLCASSISNNEQFFGPGTRLTVL.

This clonotype occurred many times. This chain uses TRBV20-1 with TRBJ2-5; the D call may be TRBD1 or TRBD2 (5 bases each). The germline V gene has CDR1 DFQATT and CDR2 SNEGSKA (reference sequence). CDR3 length: 15 amino acids. Between the trimmed V and J ends, which lost 1 base and 3 bases, there was a span of 15 bases. In DNA, the CDR3 is TGCAGTGCTAGAGGGGAACTAGGGACCGAAGAGACCCAGTACTTC. Amino acids: CSARGELGTEETQYF.

The chain carries TRBV28 and TRBJ1-2, with a possible D match to TRBD1 (5 bases). The CDR3 sequence is 14 residues long. Deletions cut 2 bases from V and 7 bases from J, with 14 bases between. Germline CDR1 reads MDHEN; CDR2 reads SYDVKM. CDR3 sequence (DNA): TGTGCCAGCAGTTTAGAGAGGGGAGGAAGTGGCTACACCTTC. Protein product: CASSLERGGSGYTF.

This rearrangement joins TRBV18 to TRBJ1-5; D is undetermined. CDR1 is KGHSH and CDR2 is LQKENI in the germline V gene. V was cut by 8 bases and J by 3 bases, with 5 bases left in between. The CDR3 sequence is 11 residues long. This CDR3 is CASHHNQPQHF. In nucleotides, the CDR3 is TGTGCCAGCCACCACAATCAGCCCCAGCATTTT.

This clonotype came up a few times. The rearrangement links TRBV7-9 to TRBJ1-4; possibly TRBD1 for D (5 bases). Germline V CDR1 and CDR2: SEHNR, FQNEAQ (reference sequence). CDR3 length: 15 residues. V was cut by 2 bases and J by 4 bases, with 11 bases left in between. Here the CDR3 DNA reads TGTGCCAGCAGCTTATTGGGGACCGTTAATGAAAAACTGTTTTTT. This gives the protein CASSLLGTVNEKLFF.

The chain couples TRBV5-1 to TRBJ2-1, with 10 bases matching TRBD2. Germline V CDR1 and CDR2: SGHRS, YFSETQ. This CDR3 region has 15 residues. V trimming: 1 base; J trimming: 9 bases; junction bases outside the gene matches: 7. Here the CDR3 DNA reads TGCGCCAGCAGCTTGCTAGCGGGGGAGGGTGGTGAGCAGTTCTTC. As protein: CASSLLAGEGGEQFF.

There are many counts of this clonotype. The V and J genes are TRBV5-1 and TRBJ2-1, with D perhaps matching TRBD1 or TRBD2 (5 bases each). This CDR3 spans 14 amino acids. Germline V gives CDR1 SGHRS, CDR2 YFSETQ. The germline V and J ends were trimmed by 4 bases and 5 bases, with 13 bases remaining between them. The CDR3 region is CASSTGTNNNEQFF. CDR3 DNA: TGCGCCAGCAGCACTGGGACGAATAACAATGAGCAGTTCTTC. The full variable domain, in which reference TRBV5-1 and TRBJ2-1 provide the parts outside the CDR3, is KAGVTQTPRYLIKTRGQQVTLSCSPISGHRSVSWYQQTPGQGLQFLFEYFSETQRNKGNFPGRFSGRQFSNSRSEMNVSTLELGDSALYLCASSTGTNNNEQFFGPGTRLTVL.

This clonotype was seen more than once but under ten times. The chain is built from TRBV12-3 or TRBV12-4 and TRBJ2-3; 10 nucleotides match TRBD2. The J segment lost 1 base and the V segment lost 6 bases, leaving 4 bases of the junction unmatched. The CDR3 extends over 15 amino acids. CDR3 nucleotide sequence: TGTGCCAGCAGGCGTAGCGGGGGGCGCACAGATACGCAGTATTTT. The encoded protein is CASRRSGGRTDTQYF.

This clonotype was detected many times. The rearrangement joins TRBV5-6 to TRBJ2-2; the match to TRBD2 covers 7 bases. This CDR3 comprises 16 residues. V shed 4 bases, J shed 5 bases, and the junction held 11 bases outside the gene matches. The germline V gene has CDR1 SGHDT and CDR2 YYEEEE. The CDR3 loop reads CASSPGRTRWTGELFF. DNA for the CDR3: TGTGCCAGCAGCCCGGGGAGGACTAGGTGGACCGGGGAGCTGTTTTTT. Using reference TRBV5-6 and TRBJ2-2 for the parts outside the CDR3, the full variable domain is DAGVTQSPTHLIKTRGQQVTLRCSPKSGHDTVSWYQQALGQGPQFIFQYYEEEERQRGNFPDRFSGHQFPNYSSELNVNALLLGDSALYLCASSPGRTRWTGELFFGEGSRLTVL.